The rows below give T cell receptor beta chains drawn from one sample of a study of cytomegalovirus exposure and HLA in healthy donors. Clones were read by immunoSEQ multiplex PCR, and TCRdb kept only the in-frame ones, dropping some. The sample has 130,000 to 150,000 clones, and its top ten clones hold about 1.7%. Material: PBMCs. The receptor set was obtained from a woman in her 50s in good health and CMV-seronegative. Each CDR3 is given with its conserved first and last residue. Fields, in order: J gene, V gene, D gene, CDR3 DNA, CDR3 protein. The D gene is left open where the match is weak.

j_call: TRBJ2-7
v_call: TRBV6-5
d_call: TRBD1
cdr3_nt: TGTGCCAGCAGTAAGACCGGGACAGGGGAGCAGTACTTC
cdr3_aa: CASSKTGTGEQYF

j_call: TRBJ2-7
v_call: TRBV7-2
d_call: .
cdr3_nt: TGTGCCAGCAGCCCCTCTAGCACGGTGGCCTACGAGCAGTACTTC
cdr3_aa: CASSPSSTVAYEQYF

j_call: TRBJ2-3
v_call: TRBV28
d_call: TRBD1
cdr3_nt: TGTGCCAGCAAGGGACAGGGGGTGTCAGATACGCAGTATTTT
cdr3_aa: CASKGQGVSDTQYF

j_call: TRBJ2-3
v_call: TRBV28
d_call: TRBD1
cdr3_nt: TGTGCCAGCCGGACAGGGACTAGCACAGATACGCAGTATTTT
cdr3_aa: CASRTGTSTDTQYF

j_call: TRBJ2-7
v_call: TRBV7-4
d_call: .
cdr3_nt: TGTGCCAGCAGAAAAGGGGTGGGCTACGAGCAGTACTTC
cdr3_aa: CASRKGVGYEQYF

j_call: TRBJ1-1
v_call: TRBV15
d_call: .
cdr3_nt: TGTGCCACCGGGTGGGGGGTGGACACTGAAGCTTTCTTT
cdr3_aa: CATGWGVDTEAFF

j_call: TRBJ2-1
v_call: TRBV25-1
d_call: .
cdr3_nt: TGTGCCAGCAGTGACGGGACCGCCGCGGGGGAGCAGTTCTTC
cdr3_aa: CASSDGTAAGEQFF

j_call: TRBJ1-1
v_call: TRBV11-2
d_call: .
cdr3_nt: TGTGCCAGCAGCTGGACCGGGACACCTAACACTGAAGCTTTCTTT
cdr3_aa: CASSWTGTPNTEAFF

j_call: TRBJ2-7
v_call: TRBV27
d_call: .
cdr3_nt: TGTGCCAGCAGTCCAGGATATAGCGAGCATCCCTACGAGCAGTACTTC
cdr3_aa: CASSPGYSEHPYEQYF

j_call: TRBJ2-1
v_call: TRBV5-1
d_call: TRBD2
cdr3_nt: TGCGCCAGCAGCTTGGGGGAGCGGGAGGGTAATGAGCAGTTCTTC
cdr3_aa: CASSLGEREGNEQFF

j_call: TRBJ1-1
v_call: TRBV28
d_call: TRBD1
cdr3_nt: TGTGCCATCCAGGAGCCCAGGGGGCCTGAAGCTTTCTTT
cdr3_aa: CAIQEPRGPEAFF

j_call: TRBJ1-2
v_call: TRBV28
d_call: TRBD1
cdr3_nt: TGTGCCAGCAGCGCTGGGACAGGGGGTGGCTATGGCTACACCTTC
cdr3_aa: CASSAGTGGGYGYTF

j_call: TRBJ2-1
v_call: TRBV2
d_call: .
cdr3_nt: TGTGCCAGCAGTGAAGCTGTATTAGGGACCCCAGGGAGGGAGCAGTTCTTC
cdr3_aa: CASSEAVLGTPGREQFF

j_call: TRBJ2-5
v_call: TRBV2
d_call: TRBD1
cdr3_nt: TGTGCCAGCAGTGCCCCGGGACAGGGGGAAGAAGGGCAAGAGACCCAGTACTTC
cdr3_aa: CASSAPGQGEEGQETQYF

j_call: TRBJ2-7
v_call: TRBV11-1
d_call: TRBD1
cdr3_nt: TGTGCCAGCAGCTGGGACAGGAGCTACGAGCAGTACTTC
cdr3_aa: CASSWDRSYEQYF

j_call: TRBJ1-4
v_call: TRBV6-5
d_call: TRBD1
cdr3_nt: TGTGCCAGCAGTGGGAGACAGGGGACTAATGAAAAACTGTTTTTT
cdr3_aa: CASSGRQGTNEKLFF

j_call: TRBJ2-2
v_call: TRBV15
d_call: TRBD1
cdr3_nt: TGTGCCACCAGCAGAGGGAAGGGGGCCTACACCGGGGAGCTGTTTTTT
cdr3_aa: CATSRGKGAYTGELFF

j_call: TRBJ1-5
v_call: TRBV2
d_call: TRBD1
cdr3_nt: TGTGCCAGCAACGGACAGGGGGCGGGTCAGCCCCAGCATTTT
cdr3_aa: CASNGQGAGQPQHF

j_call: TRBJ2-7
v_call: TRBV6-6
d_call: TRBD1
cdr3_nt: TGTGCCAGCAGTTATCGACAGGGGATTGAGCAGTACTTC
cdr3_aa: CASSYRQGIEQYF

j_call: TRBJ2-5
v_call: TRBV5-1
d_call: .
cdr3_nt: TGCGCCAGCAGCCCCCGGGGAAGCCAAGAGACCCAGTACTTC
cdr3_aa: CASSPRGSQETQYF

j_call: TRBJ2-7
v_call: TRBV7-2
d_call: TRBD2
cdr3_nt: TGTGCCAGCAGCTTGCTAGCGGGGACGGCCTACGAGCAGTACTTC
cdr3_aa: CASSLLAGTAYEQYF

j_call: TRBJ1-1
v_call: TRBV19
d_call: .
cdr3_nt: TGTGCCAGTAGCCCAGTCGGAGGGGCGAACACTGAAGCTTTCTTT
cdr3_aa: CASSPVGGANTEAFF

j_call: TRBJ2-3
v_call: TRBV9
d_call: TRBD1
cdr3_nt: TGTGCCAGCAGCGCGAGGACAGGGGGAGTCGATACGCAGTATTTT
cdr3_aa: CASSARTGGVDTQYF

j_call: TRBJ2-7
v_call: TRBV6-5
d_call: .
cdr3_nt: TGTGCCAGCAGCCCGCAGGGGTTGACCTACGAGCAGTACTTC
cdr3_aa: CASSPQGLTYEQYF

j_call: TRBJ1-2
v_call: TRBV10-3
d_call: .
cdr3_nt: TGTGCCATCAGTGAGCCCCCTTCACGGGGCTACACCTTC
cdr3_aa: CAISEPPSRGYTF

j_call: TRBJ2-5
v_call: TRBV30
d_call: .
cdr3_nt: TGTGCCTGGAGTAGACAGCGCGTCCAGGAGACCCAGTACTTC
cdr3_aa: CAWSRQRVQETQYF

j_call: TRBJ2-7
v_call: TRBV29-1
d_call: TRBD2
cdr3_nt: TGCAGCGTGGGACTAGTAGATAACGAGCAGTACTTC
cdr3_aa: CSVGLVDNEQYF

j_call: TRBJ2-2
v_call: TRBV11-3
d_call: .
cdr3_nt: TGTGCCAGCAGCTTAGTCGGTGCTCCGAACACCGGGGAGCTGTTTTTT
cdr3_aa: CASSLVGAPNTGELFF

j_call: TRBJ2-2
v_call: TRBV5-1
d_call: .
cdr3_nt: TGCGCCAGCAGCTTGGAACTAGCCGGGGAGCTGTTTTTT
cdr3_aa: CASSLELAGELFF

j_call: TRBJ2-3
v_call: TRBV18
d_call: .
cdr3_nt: TGTGCCAGCTCACCACAACAGTCTCCCACAGATACGCAGTATTTT
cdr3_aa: CASSPQQSPTDTQYF

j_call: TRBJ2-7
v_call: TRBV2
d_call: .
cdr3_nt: TGTGCCAGAAACCGGGACAATTCCTACGAGCAGTACTTC
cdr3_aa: CARNRDNSYEQYF

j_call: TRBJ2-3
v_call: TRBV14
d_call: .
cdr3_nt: TGTGCCAGCAGCCAAGGATTAGAGGATATCACAGATACGCAGTATTTT
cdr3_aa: CASSQGLEDITDTQYF

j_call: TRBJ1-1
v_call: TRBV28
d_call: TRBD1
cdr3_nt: TGTGCCAGCAGTACGACAGGGGGCACTGAAGCTTTCTTT
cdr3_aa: CASSTTGGTEAFF

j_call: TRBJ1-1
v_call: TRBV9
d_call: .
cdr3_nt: TGTGCCAGCAGCGTAGTGCAAGGGGGAGAAACTGAAGCTTTCTTT
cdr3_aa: CASSVVQGGETEAFF

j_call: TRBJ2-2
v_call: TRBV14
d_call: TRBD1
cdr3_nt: TGTGCCAGCAGCCGGGACAGGTACACCGGGGAGCTGTTTTTT
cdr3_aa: CASSRDRYTGELFF

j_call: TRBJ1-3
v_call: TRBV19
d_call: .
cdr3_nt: TGTGCCAGTAGTCCCACAGGGTTCCGGGACACCATATATTTT
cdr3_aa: CASSPTGFRDTIYF

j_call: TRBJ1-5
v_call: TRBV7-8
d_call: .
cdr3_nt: TGTGCCAGCAGCTTAGTCTCGGGATCCACGGGAGGCCAGCCCCAGCATTTT
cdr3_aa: CASSLVSGSTGGQPQHF

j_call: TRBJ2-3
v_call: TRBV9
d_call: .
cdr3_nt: TGTGCCAGCAGCGTAGGCGAGTCCAGTCTACCGAGGGAAGATACGCAGTATTTT
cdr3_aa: CASSVGESSLPREDTQYF

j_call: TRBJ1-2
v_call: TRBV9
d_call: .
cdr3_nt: TGTGCCAGCAGCGTAGACGGCGGCAGTTCACTCTATGGCTACACCTTC
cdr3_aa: CASSVDGGSSLYGYTF

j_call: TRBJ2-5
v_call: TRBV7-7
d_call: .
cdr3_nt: TGTGCCAGCAGCTTACTGGCTCGGGAAGGAGAGACCCAGTACTTC
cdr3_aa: CASSLLAREGETQYF

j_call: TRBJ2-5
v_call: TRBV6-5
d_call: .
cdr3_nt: TGTGCCAGCAGTTACGGGGTACTACTAGGAGAGACCCAGTACTTC
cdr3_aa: CASSYGVLLGETQYF

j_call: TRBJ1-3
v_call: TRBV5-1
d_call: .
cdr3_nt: TGCGCCAGCAGCTTGGGGGGAGGCTCCTCTGGAAACACCATATATTTT
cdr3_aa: CASSLGGGSSGNTIYF

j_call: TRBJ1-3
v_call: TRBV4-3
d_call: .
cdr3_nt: TGCGCCAGCAGCCAAGATCGGGAAAATGGAAACACCATATATTTT
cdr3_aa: CASSQDRENGNTIYF

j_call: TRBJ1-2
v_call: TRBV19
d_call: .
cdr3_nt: TGTGCCAGTACCCCGCGCAAGGAGCATGGCTACACCTTC
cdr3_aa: CASTPRKEHGYTF

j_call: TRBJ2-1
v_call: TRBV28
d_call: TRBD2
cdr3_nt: TGTGCCAGCAGTGGCCAATCGAGCGGGGGGGCGAGCAATGAGCAGTTCTTC
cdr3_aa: CASSGQSSGGASNEQFF

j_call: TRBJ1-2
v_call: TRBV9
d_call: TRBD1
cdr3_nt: TGTGCCAGCAGCTACCAGGGGGCAGTTCATGGCTACACCTTC
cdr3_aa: CASSYQGAVHGYTF

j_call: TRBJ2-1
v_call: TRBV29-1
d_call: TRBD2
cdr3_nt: TGCAGCGTTGTGCGCCTGACTAGCGGGGGACCCTTTCACAATGAGCAGTTCTTC
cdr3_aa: CSVVRLTSGGPFHNEQFF

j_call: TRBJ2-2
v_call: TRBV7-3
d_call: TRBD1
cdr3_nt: TGTGCCAGCAGCGCCCCCGACAGGGGCAGCGGGGAGCTGTTTTTT
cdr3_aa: CASSAPDRGSGELFF

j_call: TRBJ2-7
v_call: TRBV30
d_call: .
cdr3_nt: TGTGCCTGGAGTCCAGACACCTACGAGCAGTACTTC
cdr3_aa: CAWSPDTYEQYF

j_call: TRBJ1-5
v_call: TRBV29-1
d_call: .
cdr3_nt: TGCAGCGTTGGAGTAGGGGGAGGCAATCAGCCCCAGCATTTT
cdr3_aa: CSVGVGGGNQPQHF

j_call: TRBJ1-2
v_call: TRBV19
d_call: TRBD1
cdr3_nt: TGTGCCAGTAGTATCGGAACAGGGGGCGATGGCTACACCTTC
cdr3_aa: CASSIGTGGDGYTF

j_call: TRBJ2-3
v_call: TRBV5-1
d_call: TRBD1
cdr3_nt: TGCGCCAGCACCCCTACAGGGGGGACAGATACGCAGTATTTT
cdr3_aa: CASTPTGGTDTQYF

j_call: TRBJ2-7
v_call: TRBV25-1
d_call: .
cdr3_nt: TGTGCCAGCAGTGAGTTCGGCGGGGCCTACGAGCAGTACTTC
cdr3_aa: CASSEFGGAYEQYF